Given below is one T cell receptor (beta chain) in context. The sample originates from a study of blood T cell repertoires in COVID-19. Study-wide context: The United States, Italy and Spain supplied acute and convalescent COVID-19 samples.

The cohort comprised adults aged about 18 to 89 years residing in about two dozen US areas. Symptom resolution, clearance, or two negative PCRs marked the recovered donors of Cohort 3. Original data processing: The assay estimated nucleated cells by amplifying reference gene primers. The assay was immunoSEQ multiplex PCR, and TCRdb's table has in-frame clones only and misses some. V and J calls and clone size follow that table, whereas D and trimming were derived from the DNA. The profile covers a few hundred thousand clones, with approximately 90% appearing a single time and about 9.9% taken by the ten largest. The sample comprised PBMCs or T cells enriched from blood (not recorded which). The sequence came from a woman in her thirties or forties who had recovered from COVID-19.

CDR3 sequence: CASSPPGQAYEQYF. The CDR3 nucleotides are TGTGCCAGCAGCCCCCCGGGACAAGCCTACGAGCAGTACTTC. The chain couples TRBV6-5 to TRBJ2-7; TRBD1 might be the D (6 bases). The CDR3 consists of 14 residues. Trimming cost V 6 bases and J 2 bases, with 14 bases left between them. The germline gives CDR1 MNHEY, CDR2 SVGAGI.